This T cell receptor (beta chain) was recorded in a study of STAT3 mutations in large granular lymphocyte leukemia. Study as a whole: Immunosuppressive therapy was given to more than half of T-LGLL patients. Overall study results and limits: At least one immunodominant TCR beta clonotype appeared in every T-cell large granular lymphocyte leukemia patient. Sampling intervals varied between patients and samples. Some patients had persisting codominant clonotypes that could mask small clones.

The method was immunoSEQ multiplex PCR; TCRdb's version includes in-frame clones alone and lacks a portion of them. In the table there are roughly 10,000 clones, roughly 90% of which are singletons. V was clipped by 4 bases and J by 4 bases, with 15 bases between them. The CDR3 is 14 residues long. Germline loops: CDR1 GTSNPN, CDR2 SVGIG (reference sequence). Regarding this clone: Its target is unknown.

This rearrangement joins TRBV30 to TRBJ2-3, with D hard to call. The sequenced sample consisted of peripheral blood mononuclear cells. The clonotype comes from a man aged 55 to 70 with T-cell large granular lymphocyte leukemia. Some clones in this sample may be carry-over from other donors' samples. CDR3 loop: CAWKAGLFSDTQYF. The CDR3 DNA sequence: TGTGCCTGGAAGGCTGGATTATTCTCAGATACGCAGTATTTT.